The 3 T cell receptor beta chains below all came from one sample that was sequenced in a study of T cell responses to AZD1222 COVID-19 vaccine. TCRdb's table, derived via immunoSEQ multiplex PCR, lists solely in-frame clones and lacks some. The sample contains about 110,000 clones, roughly 87% of which appear only once. The sample was peripheral blood, taken on day 0 of AZD1222 vaccination. These receptors all stem from an adult in good health.

This clone was observed a handful of times. The rearrangement joins TRBV24-1 to TRBJ2-7; tentatively, D is TRBD2 (5 bases). V lost 12 bases, J lost 0 bases, and 20 bases lay in between. Germline CDR1 KGHDR, CDR2 SFDVKD. This CDR3 comprises 15 residues. The CDR3 loop reads CAPTRKERFSYEQYF. The CDR3 DNA is TGTGCCCCCACCAGGAAGGAGCGGTTCTCCTACGAGCAGTACTTC.

The J gene is TRBJ1-3, the V gene TRBV30; D is possibly TRBD1 (5 bases). This CDR3 is 14 amino acids long. The germline V gene has CDR1 GTSNPN and CDR2 SVGIG (reference sequence). Trimming pared 2 bases from V and 0 bases from J, leaving 8 bases between. CDR3 bases: TGTGCCTGGAGTAGGGGAAGCTCTGGAAACACCATATATTTT. Translated: CAWSRGSSGNTIYF.

The J gene is TRBJ2-5, the V gene TRBV5-4; no clear D gene. The V and J ends lost 0 bases and 3 bases respectively, with 6 bases between them. The CDR3 runs 13 residues. The germline V gene has CDR1 SGHNT and CDR2 YYREEE (reference sequence). The CDR3 sequence: CASSLETEETQYF. The CDR3, as DNA: TGTGCCAGCAGCTTGGAAACCGAAGAGACCCAGTACTTC.